The 17 T cell receptor beta chains below were found in one sample sequenced in a study of T-cell reconstitution after alpha-beta-depleted transplantation in children (dated by TCRdb to the mid-2010s). This specimen's treatment or condition label, interpreted: allogeneic hematopoietic cell transplantation with graft depleted of TCRalphabeta T cells and CD19 B cells. The library was made by PCR. Sequenced using an Illumina HiSeq 2500. Molecular barcoding was employed in the preparation of TCR libraries, with unique molecular identifiers being used to normalize TCRbeta repertoire quantification. TCRdb itself trimmed the public reads at Q25 with fastp, ran MiXCR and retained productive beta chains. Records with the same CDR3 protein are collapsed into one entry carrying the most frequent genes and DNA. This sample is represented by roughly 490,000 distinct CDR3 sequences; about 10% of them were singletons. 14% of the sample goes to the ten largest clones.

The input for sequencing was PBMCs, mostly from graft donor cells, taken 180 days after TCRalphabeta/CD19-depleted stem cell transplant. Receptors originate from a female patient aged 2 to 10 who had a stem cell transplant for aplastic anemia, so the T cells may come from the graft donor.

The V call is TRBV7-2, the J call TRBJ2-5, with a possible D match to TRBD1 (5 bases). V was trimmed by 2 bases and J by 5 bases, leaving 15 bases between them. Germline CDR1 is SGHTA and CDR2 is FQGNSA. CDR3 size: 15 residues. The CDR3 nucleotides are TGTGCCAGCAGCTTATTATCGCTAGGGGTGGAGACCCAGTACTTC. Encoded protein: CASSLLSLGVETQYF.

This chain links TRBV28 with TRBJ2-7; 7 nucleotides line up with TRBD2. Trimming cost V 7 bases and J 4 bases; bases outside gene matches: 19. The CDR3 runs 17 residues. CDR1 MDHEN and CDR2 SYDVKM come from the germline V gene. In DNA, the CDR3 is TGTGCCAGCACCCTCGGGTTGGCGGGAGCTGGACCTTACGAGCAGTACTTC. This encodes CASTLGLAGAGPYEQYF.

This clonotype has just a few counts. The chain couples TRBV12-5 to TRBJ2-2, with TRBD1 as a possible D gene (6 bases). The germline CDR1 and CDR2 sequences are LGHNT and FRNRAP. The CDR3 is made up of 15 amino acids. V was shortened by 3 bases and J by 4 bases, with 12 bases between the two germline ends. The CDR3: CASGLQGVGTGELFF. In nucleotides, the CDR3 is TGTGCTAGTGGTTTACAGGGAGTAGGCACCGGGGAGCTGTTTTTT.

This clonotype was observed a handful of times. The chain employs TRBV5-1 and TRBJ2-7; perhaps TRBD2 as D (6 bases). Germline V gene lookup returns CDR1 SGHRS and CDR2 YFSETQ. This CDR3 is 18 amino acids long. The CDR3 is CASSLEGPLHHYAYEQYV. The CDR3 region has the DNA TGCGCCAGCAGTTTGGAGGGGCCGCTACACCATTACGCCTACGAGCAGTACGTC.

This clonotype was counted at least ten times. The genes are TRBV5-1 and TRBJ1-5, with D uncertain. Trimming shortened V by 0 bases and J by 6 bases, and 7 bases separated the two germline ends. CDR1 and CDR2 (germline): SGHRS, YFSETQ. The CDR3 sequence is 13 residues long. CDR3 sequence: CASSLDSLQPQHF. DNA for the CDR3: TGCGCCAGCAGCTTGGACAGTCTTCAGCCCCAGCATTTT.

The chain is built from TRBV3-1 and TRBJ1-5, with 10 bases matching TRBD1. Germline V gives CDR1 LGHDT, CDR2 YNNKEL (reference sequence). CDR3 length: 16 amino acids. The V and J ends lost 4 bases and 5 bases, in that order; junction bases with no gene match: 8. The CDR3: CASSRIWGQGYQPQHF. The CDR3 coding sequence is TGTGCCAGCAGCCGTATATGGGGACAGGGGTATCAGCCCCAGCATTTT.

This clonotype came up a few times. One end of the junction is discordant with germline, which a read error may explain. V usage is TRBV20-1 and J usage is TRBJ2-3, with D uncertain. Germline V gene data show CDR1 as DFQATT and CDR2 as SNEGSKA (reference sequence). The CDR3 loop spans 12 amino acids. The CDR3, as DNA: TGCAGTGCTCCCTATTCGGCAGATACGCAGTACTTT. It yields the protein CSAPYSADTQYF.

The genes are TRBV20-1 and TRBJ1-1; D is undetermined. Trimming cost V 2 bases and J 9 bases, with 10 bases left between them. The germline V gene encodes CDR1 DFQATT and CDR2 SNEGSKA (reference sequence). This CDR3 is built from 11 residues. DNA for the CDR3: TGCAGTGCTAGACGCCCTGCGAAAGCTTTCTTT. Translated: CSARRPAKAFF.

This clonotype was detected a few times. V gene TRBV28 combines with J gene TRBJ2-7; D not resolved. V dropped 6 bases and J dropped 7 bases, with 19 bases sitting between them. The CDR3 extends over 14 amino acids. From germline, CDR1 is MDHEN and CDR2 SYDVKM. This CDR3 reads CASRPHTLLREQYF. DNA for the CDR3: TGTGCCAGCAGACCCCATACACTGTTGCGGGAGCAGTACTTC.

This clonotype occurred many times. The V call is TRBV14, the J call TRBJ1-1; D is perhaps TRBD1 (6 bases). The CDR3 is 13 amino acids. The V gene lost 4 bases and the J gene lost 5 bases, with 11 bases spanning the gap. From germline, CDR1 is SGHDN and CDR2 FVKESK. CDR3 coding DNA: TGTGCCAGCAGCCCCCGGACAGTTACTGAAGCTTTCTTT. Amino acid sequence: CASSPRTVTEAFF.

This clonotype was detected a few times. The chain combines TRBV4-2 with TRBJ2-1, with TRBD2 matching over 9 bases. Per the germline V gene, CDR1 is LGHNA and CDR2 is YNFKEQ. V lost 0 bases, J lost 6 bases, and 3 bases stayed unmatched. CDR3 length: 15 amino acids. CDR3 sequence reads: CASSQEQTSGNEQFF. The CDR3 DNA reads as TGTGCCAGCAGCCAAGAACAGACTAGCGGCAATGAGCAGTTCTTC.

A few counts support this clonotype. The V and J genes are TRBV5-1 and TRBJ2-7, with 9 bases identical to TRBD2. V lost 4 bases to trimming and J lost 4 bases; unmatched junction nucleotides: 6. The germline V gene encodes CDR1 SGHRS and CDR2 YFSETQ. CDR3 length: 14 residues. The CDR3 region is CASSTGLAPYEQYV. The CDR3 DNA follows: TGCGCCAGCAGCACGGGACTAGCCCCGTACGAGCAGTACGTC.

The V gene is TRBV4-3, the J gene TRBJ1-2; the D is unclear. Germline V gene data show CDR1 as LGHNA and CDR2 as YSLEER. Trimming took off 1 base at V and 8 bases at J, with 11 bases between the two ends. There are 13 residues in the CDR3. The CDR3 region has the DNA TGCGCCAGCAGCCAAGGTAGAGCCCGAGGCTACACCTTC. It encodes CASSQGRARGYTF.

The sample holds many counts of this clonotype. This chain links TRBV7-2 with TRBJ2-5; D may correspond to TRBD1 or TRBD2 (6 bases each). CDR1 and CDR2 from the germline V gene are SGHTA and FQGNSA. The length of the CDR3 is 15 residues. With 4 bases removed from V and 5 bases from J, the gap between germline ends came to 17 bases. The CDR3 DNA sequence: TGTGCCAGCAGCTCGGGAGTGGGGACATGGGAGACCCAGTACTTC. Encoded protein: CASSSGVGTWETQYF.

This clonotype was seen more than once but under ten times. The rearrangement joins TRBV5-1 to TRBJ2-1; the match to TRBD2 covers 13 bases. CDR1 is SGHRS and CDR2 is YFSETQ in the germline V gene. Germline trimming cut 3 bases from V and 8 bases from J; bases unmatched to any gene: 8. The CDR3 has 16 residues. CDR3 residues: CASSWPLGTSGDEQFF. CDR3 nucleotides: TGCGCCAGCAGCTGGCCGCTCGGGACTAGCGGGGATGAGCAGTTCTTC.

The chain couples TRBV7-9 to TRBJ2-7; no clear D gene. The germline V gene encodes CDR1 SEHNR and CDR2 FQNEAQ (reference sequence). V was trimmed by 1 base and J by 6 bases, leaving 10 bases between them. The CDR3 sequence is 13 residues long. The CDR3 region has the DNA TGTGCCAGCAGCTTAGTCCTGAGCCCCGAGCAGTACTTC. As protein: CASSLVLSPEQYF.

There are many counts of this clonotype. The rearrangement links TRBV29-1 to TRBJ2-7, with 7 bases lining up with TRBD1. Germline V gives CDR1 SQVTM, CDR2 ANQGSEA. The V segment lost 4 bases and the J segment 4 bases; nucleotides outside the gene matches: 4. The CDR3 consists of 12 residues. This CDR3 is CSVGQGRYEQYF. CDR3 bases: TGCAGCGTTGGACAGGGCAGGTACGAGCAGTACTTC.